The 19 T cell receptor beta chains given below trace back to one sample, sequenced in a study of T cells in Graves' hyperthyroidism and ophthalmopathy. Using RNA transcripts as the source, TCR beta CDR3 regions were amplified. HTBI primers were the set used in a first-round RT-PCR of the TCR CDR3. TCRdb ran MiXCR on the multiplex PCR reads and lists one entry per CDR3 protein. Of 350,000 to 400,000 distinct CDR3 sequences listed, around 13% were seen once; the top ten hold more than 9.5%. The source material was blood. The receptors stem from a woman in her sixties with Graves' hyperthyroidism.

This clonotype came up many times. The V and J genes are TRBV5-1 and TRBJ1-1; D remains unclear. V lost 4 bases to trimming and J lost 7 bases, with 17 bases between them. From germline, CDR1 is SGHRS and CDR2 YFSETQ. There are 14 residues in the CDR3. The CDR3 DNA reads TGCGCCAGCAGCACCTTAAAAAACCCACATGAAGCTTTCTTT. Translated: CASSTLKNPHEAFF.

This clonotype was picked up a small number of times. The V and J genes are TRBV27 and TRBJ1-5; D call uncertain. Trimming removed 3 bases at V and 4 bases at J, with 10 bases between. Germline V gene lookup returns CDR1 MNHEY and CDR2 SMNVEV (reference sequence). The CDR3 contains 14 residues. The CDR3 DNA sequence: TGTGCCAGCAGTTTCGCAGGAAGGAATCAGCCCCAGCATTTT. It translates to CASSFAGRNQPQHF.

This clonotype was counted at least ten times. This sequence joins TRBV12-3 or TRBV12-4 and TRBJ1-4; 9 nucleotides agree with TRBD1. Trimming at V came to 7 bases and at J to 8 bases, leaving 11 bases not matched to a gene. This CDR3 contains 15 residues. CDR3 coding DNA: TGTGCCAGCACCCAAGGGACAGGGCCTTGGGAAAAACTGTTTTTT. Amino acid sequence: CASTQGTGPWEKLFF.

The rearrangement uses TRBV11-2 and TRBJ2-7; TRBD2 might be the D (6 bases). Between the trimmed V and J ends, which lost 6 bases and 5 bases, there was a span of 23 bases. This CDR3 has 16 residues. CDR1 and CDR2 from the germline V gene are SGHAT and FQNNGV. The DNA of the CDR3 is TGTGCCAGCAGTAAACTGACTAGTTCCGGTCCCCACGAGCAGTACTTC. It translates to CASSKLTSSGPHEQYF.

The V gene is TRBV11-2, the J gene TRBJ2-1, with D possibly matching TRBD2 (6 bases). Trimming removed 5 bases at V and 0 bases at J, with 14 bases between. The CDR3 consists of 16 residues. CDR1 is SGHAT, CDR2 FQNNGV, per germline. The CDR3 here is CASSPGVQSSYNEQFF. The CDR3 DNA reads TGTGCCAGCAGCCCGGGGGTGCAGAGCTCCTACAATGAGCAGTTCTTC.

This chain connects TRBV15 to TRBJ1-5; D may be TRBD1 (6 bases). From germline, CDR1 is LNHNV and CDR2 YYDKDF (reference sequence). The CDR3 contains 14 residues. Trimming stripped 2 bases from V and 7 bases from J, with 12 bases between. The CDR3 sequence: CATSRNRDGQPQHF. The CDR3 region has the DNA TGTGCCACCAGCAGAAACAGGGATGGGCAGCCCCAGCATTTT.

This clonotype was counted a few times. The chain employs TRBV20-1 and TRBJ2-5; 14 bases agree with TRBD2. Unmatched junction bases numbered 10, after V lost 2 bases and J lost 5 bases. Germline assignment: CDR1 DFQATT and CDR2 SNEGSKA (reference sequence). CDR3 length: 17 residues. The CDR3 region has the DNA TGCAGTGCTAGACCGACTAGCGGGAGGGGAGTGGGTGAGACCCAGTACTTC. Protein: CSARPTSGRGVGETQYF.

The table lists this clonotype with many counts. For the CDR3, the DNA is TGCGCCAGCAGCTGGGGACTTGGGGTAGATACGCAGTATTTT. This translates into CASSWGLGVDTQYF. V is TRBV5-1 and J is TRBJ2-3; maybe TRBD2 (6 bases). The CDR3 spans 14 residues. Germline V gene sequence: CDR1 SGHRS, CDR2 YFSETQ. V was clipped by 3 bases and J by 5 bases, with 13 bases between them.

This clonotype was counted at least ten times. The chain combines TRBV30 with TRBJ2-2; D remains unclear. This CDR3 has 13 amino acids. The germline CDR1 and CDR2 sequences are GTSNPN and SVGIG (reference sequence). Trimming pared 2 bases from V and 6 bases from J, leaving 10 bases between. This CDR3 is CAWSPTDSGELFF. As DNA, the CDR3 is TGTGCCTGGAGTCCTACTGATTCCGGGGAGCTGTTTTTT.

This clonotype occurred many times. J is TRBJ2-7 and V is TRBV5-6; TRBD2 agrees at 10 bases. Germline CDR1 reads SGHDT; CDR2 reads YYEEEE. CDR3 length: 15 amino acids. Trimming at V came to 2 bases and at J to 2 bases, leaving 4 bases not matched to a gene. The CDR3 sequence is CASSLLAGYPYEQYF. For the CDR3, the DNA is TGTGCCAGCAGCTTACTAGCGGGATACCCCTACGAGCAGTACTTC.

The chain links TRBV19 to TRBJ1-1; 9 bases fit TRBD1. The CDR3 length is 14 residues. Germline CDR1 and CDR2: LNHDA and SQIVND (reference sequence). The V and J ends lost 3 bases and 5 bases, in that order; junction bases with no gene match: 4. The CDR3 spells CASSITGGLTEAFF. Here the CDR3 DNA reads TGTGCCAGTAGTATCACAGGGGGCTTGACTGAAGCTTTCTTT.

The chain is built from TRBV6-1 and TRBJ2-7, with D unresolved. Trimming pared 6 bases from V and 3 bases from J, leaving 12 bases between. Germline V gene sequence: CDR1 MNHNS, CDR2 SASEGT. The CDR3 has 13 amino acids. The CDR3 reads CASSPGRLYEQYF. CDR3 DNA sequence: TGTGCCAGCAGCCCCGGACGGCTCTACGAGCAGTACTTC.

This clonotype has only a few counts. CDR3 amino acids: CASSLFGPSVDEQFF. The DNA of the CDR3 is TGTGCCAGCAGTTTATTCGGTCCTAGCGTTGATGAGCAGTTCTTC. The rearrangement uses TRBV28 and TRBJ2-1; tentative D call: TRBD2 (6 bases). Germline loops: CDR1 MDHEN, CDR2 SYDVKM. The CDR3 consists of 15 residues. Trimming took 1 base from V and 8 from J, leaving 15 bases between them. Full variable domain (missing parts from reference TRBV28 and TRBJ2-1): DVKVTQSSRYLVKRTGEKVFLECVQDMDHENMFWYRQDPGLGLRLIYFSYDVKMKEKGDIPEGYSVSREKKERFSLILESASTNQTSMYLCASSLFGPSVDEQFFGPGTRLTVL.

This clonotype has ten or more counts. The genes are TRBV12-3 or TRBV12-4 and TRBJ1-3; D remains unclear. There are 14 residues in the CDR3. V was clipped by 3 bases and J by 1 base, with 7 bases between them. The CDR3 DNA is TGTGCCAGCAGTTTGGTGGGATCTGGAAACACCATATATTTT. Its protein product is CASSLVGSGNTIYF.

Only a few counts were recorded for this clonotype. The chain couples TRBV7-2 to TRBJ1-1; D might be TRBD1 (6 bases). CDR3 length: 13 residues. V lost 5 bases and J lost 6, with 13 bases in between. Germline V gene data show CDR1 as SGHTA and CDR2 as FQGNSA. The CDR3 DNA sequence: TGTGCCAGCAGCGTCTACAGGGATCCTGAAGCTTTCTTT. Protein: CASSVYRDPEAFF.

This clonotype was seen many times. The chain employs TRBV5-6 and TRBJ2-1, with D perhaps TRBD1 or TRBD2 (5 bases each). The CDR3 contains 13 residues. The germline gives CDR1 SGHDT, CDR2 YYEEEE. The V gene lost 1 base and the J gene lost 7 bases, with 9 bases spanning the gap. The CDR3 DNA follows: TGTGCCAGCAGCTTGTTAGAGGGGAATGAGCAGTTCTTC. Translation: CASSLLEGNEQFF.

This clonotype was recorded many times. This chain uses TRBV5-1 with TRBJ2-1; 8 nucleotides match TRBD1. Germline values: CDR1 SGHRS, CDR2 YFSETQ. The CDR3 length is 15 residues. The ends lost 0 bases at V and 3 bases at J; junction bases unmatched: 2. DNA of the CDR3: TGCGCCAGCAGCTTGGGGGGACAGGACTACAATGAGCAGTTCTTC. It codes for CASSLGGQDYNEQFF.

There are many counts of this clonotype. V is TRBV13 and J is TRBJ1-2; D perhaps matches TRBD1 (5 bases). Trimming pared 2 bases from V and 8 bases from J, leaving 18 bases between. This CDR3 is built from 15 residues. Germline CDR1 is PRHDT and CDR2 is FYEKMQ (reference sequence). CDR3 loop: CASSLQGTRRGGYTF. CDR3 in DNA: TGTGCCAGCAGCTTACAGGGCACGAGGAGGGGAGGCTACACCTTC.

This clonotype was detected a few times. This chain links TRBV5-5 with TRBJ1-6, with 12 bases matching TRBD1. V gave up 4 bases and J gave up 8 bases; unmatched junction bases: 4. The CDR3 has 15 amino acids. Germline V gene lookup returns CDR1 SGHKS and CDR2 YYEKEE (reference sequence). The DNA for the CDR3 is TGTGCCAGCAGCCCGGGGACAGGGGGCGATTCACCCCTCCACTTT. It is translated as CASSPGTGGDSPLHF. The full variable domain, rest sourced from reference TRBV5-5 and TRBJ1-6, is DAGVTQSPTHLIKTRGQQVTLRCSPISGHKSVSWYQQVLGQGPQFIFQYYEKEERGRGNFPDRFSARQFPNYSSELNVNALLLGDSALYLCASSPGTGGDSPLHFGNGTRLTVT.